Listed here are 2 T cell receptor beta chains from one sample, sequenced in a study of T cell responses to AZD1222 COVID-19 vaccine (dated by TCRdb to 2020 to 2023). Library preparation used the immunoSEQ multiplex PCR assay. TCRdb mirrors the immuneACCESS table, restricted to in-frame sequences. Some clones are absent from its copies; in checked studies, under half trace to an unresolved V gene, and the reason for the others is unknown. This sample gives about 84,000 clones in total; approximately 83% of them show up just once. The ten largest make up about 12% of the sample. Per the publication, the time point label means: about 28 days (+/-7) after the second vaccine dose. The material sequenced was peripheral blood, taken 28 days after the second AZD1222 dose. The receptor set was obtained from an adult who received the AZD1222 COVID-19 vaccine.

The V call is TRBV27, the J call TRBJ1-6; D is uncertain. The CDR3 is 15 residues long. The germline V gene encodes CDR1 MNHEY and CDR2 SMNVEV (reference sequence). V was trimmed by 6 bases and J by 7 bases, leaving 16 bases between them. Written as DNA, the CDR3 is TGTGCCAGCAGCCTCCTCCGGGCTACGAATTCACCCCTCCACTTT. It yields the protein CASSLLRATNSPLHF.

V is TRBV25-1 and J is TRBJ2-1; 7 bases are a match to TRBD1. The CDR3 is 14 amino acids. V gave up 10 bases and J gave up 6 bases; unmatched junction bases: 12. Per the germline V gene, CDR1 is MGHDK and CDR2 is SYGVNS. The CDR3 sequence: CATDDDRALNEQFF. The CDR3 region has the DNA TGTGCCACCGATGATGACAGGGCCCTCAATGAGCAGTTCTTC.